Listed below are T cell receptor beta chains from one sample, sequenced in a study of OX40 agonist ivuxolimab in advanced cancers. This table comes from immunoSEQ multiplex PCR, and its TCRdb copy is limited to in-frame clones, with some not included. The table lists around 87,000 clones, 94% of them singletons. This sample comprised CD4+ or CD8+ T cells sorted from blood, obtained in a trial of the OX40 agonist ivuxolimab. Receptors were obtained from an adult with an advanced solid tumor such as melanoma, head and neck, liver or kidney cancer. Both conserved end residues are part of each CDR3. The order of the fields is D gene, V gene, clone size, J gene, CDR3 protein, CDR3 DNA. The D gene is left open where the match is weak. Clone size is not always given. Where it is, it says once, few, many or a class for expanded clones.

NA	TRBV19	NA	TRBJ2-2	CASSLGTGELFF	TGTGCCAGTAGTTTGGGCACCGGGGAGCTGTTTTTT
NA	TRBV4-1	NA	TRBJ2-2	CASRSRPTGELFF	TGCGCCAGCAGGAGCAGACCCACCGGGGAGCTGTTTTTT
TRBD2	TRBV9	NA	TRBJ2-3	CASRATSGRVADTQYF	TGTGCCAGCAGAGCTACTAGCGGGAGGGTGGCAGATACGCAGTATTTT
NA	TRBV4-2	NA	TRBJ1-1	CASSQDGSVTEAFF	TGTGCCAGCAGCCAAGATGGGTCAGTAACTGAAGCTTTCTTT
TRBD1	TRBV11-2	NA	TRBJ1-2	CASSFPRDRGRLGYGYTF	TGTGCCAGCAGCTTCCCACGGGACAGGGGGCGCCTTGGCTATGGCTACACCTTC
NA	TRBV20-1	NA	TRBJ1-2	CSARDHYGYTF	TGCAGTGCGCGGGACCACTATGGCTACACCTTC
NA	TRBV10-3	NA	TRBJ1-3	CAISESGGTGNTIYF	TGTGCCATCAGTGAGTCGGGGGGGACTGGAAACACCATATATTTT
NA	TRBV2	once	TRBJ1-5	CASSELRRGNQPQHF	TGTGCCAGCAGTGAACTACGACGGGGCAATCAGCCCCAGCATTTT
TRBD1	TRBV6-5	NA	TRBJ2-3	CASSYGTGADTQYF	TGTGCCAGCAGTTACGGGACAGGGGCCGATACGCAGTATTTT
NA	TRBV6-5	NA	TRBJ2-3	CASSYSGPFTDTQYF	TGTGCCAGCAGTTACTCTGGTCCATTCACAGATACGCAGTATTTT
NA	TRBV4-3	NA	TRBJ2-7	CASSQETAVETVSYEQYF	TGCGCCAGCAGCCAAGAAACCGCGGTAGAGACGGTCTCCTACGAGCAGTACTTC
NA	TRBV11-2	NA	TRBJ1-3	CASSFTNTIYF	TGTGCCAGCAGCTTCACAAACACCATATATTTT
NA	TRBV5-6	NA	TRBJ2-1	CASSWGSSYNEQFF	TGTGCCAGCAGCTGGGGGTCTAGCTACAATGAGCAGTTCTTC
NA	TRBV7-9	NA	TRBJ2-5	CASSLGDHPETQYF	TGTGCCAGCAGCTTAGGGGACCACCCAGAGACCCAGTACTTC
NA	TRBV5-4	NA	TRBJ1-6	CASSLGLKGSYNSPLHF	TGTGCCAGCAGCCTAGGCCTTAAGGGCTCCTATAATTCACCCCTCCACTTT
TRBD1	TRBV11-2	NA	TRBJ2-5	CASRNRGQETQYF	TGTGCCAGCAGGAACAGGGGGCAAGAGACCCAGTACTTC
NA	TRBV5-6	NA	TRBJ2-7	CASSLLTDEQYF	TGTGCCAGCAGCTTGCTGACTGACGAGCAGTACTTC
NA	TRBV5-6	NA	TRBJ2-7	CASSVGPGALSYEQYF	TGTGCCAGCAGCGTGGGACCGGGAGCCCTTTCGTACGAGCAGTACTTC
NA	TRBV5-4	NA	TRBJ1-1	CASSLSLNTEAFF	TGTGCCAGCAGCTTGAGCCTGAACACTGAAGCTTTCTTT
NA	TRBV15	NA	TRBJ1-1	CATSREDRKNTEAFF	TGTGCCACCAGCAGAGAGGACCGAAAGAACACTGAAGCTTTCTTT
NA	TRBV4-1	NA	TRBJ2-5	CASSQVQGETQYF	TGCGCCAGCAGCCAAGTTCAAGGGGAGACCCAGTACTTC
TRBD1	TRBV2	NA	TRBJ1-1	CASLGGRTEAFF	TGTGCCAGCTTAGGGGGCCGGACTGAAGCTTTCTTT
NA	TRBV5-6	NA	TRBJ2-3	CASSPGSDTQYF	TGTGCCAGCAGCCCCGGTTCAGATACGCAGTATTTT
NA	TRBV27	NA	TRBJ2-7	CASSFTTFGEQYF	TGTGCCAGCAGTTTTACTACTTTCGGCGAGCAGTACTTC
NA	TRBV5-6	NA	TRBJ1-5	CASSMGSFGSQPQHF	TGTGCCAGCAGTATGGGGAGCTTCGGGAGTCAGCCCCAGCATTTT
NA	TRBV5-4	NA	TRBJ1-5	CASSLDSNQPQHF	TGTGCCAGCAGCTTGGATAGCAATCAGCCCCAGCATTTT
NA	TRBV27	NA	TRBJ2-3	CASSWRNTQYF	TGTGCCAGCAGTTGGCGGAATACGCAGTATTTT
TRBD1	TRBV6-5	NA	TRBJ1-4	CASSPTGANEKLFF	TGTGCCAGCAGCCCGACAGGGGCTAATGAAAAACTGTTTTTT
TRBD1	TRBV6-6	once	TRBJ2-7	CASSGTGQGVHEQYF	TGTGCCAGCAGTGGGACGGGACAGGGGGTCCACGAGCAGTACTTC
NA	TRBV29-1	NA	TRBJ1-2	CSVETEYGYTF	TGCAGCGTTGAGACGGAGTATGGCTACACCTTC
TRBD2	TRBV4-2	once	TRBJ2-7	CASSQLRASGMIYEQYF	TGTGCCAGCAGCCAATTGAGGGCTAGCGGGATGATATACGAGCAGTACTTC
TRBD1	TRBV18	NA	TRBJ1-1	CASSPQAPAGGNTEAFF	TGTGCCAGCTCCCCACAAGCCCCGGCAGGGGGGAACACTGAAGCTTTCTTT
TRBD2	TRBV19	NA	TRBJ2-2	CASRGLAANTGELFF	TGTGCCAGTAGGGGACTAGCGGCGAACACCGGGGAGCTGTTTTTT